This T cell receptor beta chain was sequenced in a study of a mutant IDH1 vaccine in newly diagnosed glioma. Across the study: Radiotherapy, temozolomide, or both had been given previously, and both were given to most.

TCRdb's table, derived via immunoSEQ multiplex PCR, lists solely in-frame clones and lacks some. The table has approximately 15,000 clones, roughly 95% seen once. The time point is: baseline, week 1 (first vaccination visit). Indicated treatment: pre-vaccination baseline after standard-of-care therapy. Looked up from germline, CDR1 is MNHEY and CDR2 is SMNVEV (reference sequence). V lost 6 bases to trimming and J lost 4 bases; unmatched junction nucleotides: 7. The CDR3 spans 15 residues. The receptor was derived from a woman aged 18-29 years with glioma. Some clones in this sample may be carry-over from other donors' samples. The rearrangement joins TRBV27 to TRBJ2-1, with 9 bases matching TRBD2. Specimen: peripheral blood mononuclear cells (PBMCs), collected from a glioma patient treated with radiotherapy, temozolomide or both. CDR3 protein: CASRIAGAIYNEQFF. The CDR3 coding sequence is TGTGCCAGCAGGATAGCGGGAGCTATTTACAATGAGCAGTTCTTC.